This is a list of T cell receptor beta chains from one sample in a study of chemoradiotherapy in HPV16-positive cancers. Clones were sequenced by immunoSEQ multiplex PCR, and TCRdb holds only the in-frame ones, with some missing. The repertoire holds some 30,000 clones, with more than 80% as singletons. Sequenced here: blood, sampled from a patient who underwent chemoradiotherapy. The receptors were sampled from a human donor with HPV-associated anogenital cancer. The CDR3 runs from the conserved cysteine through the conserved F or W. The D gene is left open where the match is weak. Expanded clones get a size class; other rows say once, few or many, or leave the size out.

V	J	D	size	DNA	CDR3
TRBV6-1	TRBJ1-5	-	once	TGTGCCAGCAGTGCCCCGCAGGTTGGGAATAGCAATCAGCCCCAGCATTTT	CASSAPQVGNSNQPQHF
TRBV19	TRBJ1-2	TRBD1	-	TGTGCCAGTAGTAGGACAGGCTATGGCTACACCTTC	CASSRTGYGYTF
TRBV21-1	TRBJ2-1	-	-	TGTGCCACCCACGGATGGGGGGGCTCCTACAATGAGCAGTTCTTC	CATHGWGGSYNEQFF
TRBV30	TRBJ1-6	-	-	TGTGCCTCGGGACAAGATAATTCACCCCTCCACTTT	CASGQDNSPLHF
TRBV7-8	TRBJ2-3	TRBD2	-	TGTGCCAGCAGCTCCGGCACTAGCGGACGCACAGATACGCAGTATTTT	CASSSGTSGRTDTQYF
TRBV5-5	TRBJ2-3	TRBD1	-	TGTGCCAGCAGCCCCGGTGTGGGACAGACATACACAGATACGCAGTATTTT	CASSPGVGQTYTDTQYF
TRBV6-5	TRBJ1-6	-	once	TGTGCCAGCAGACCGTCCCATGAGCTTAATTCACCCCTCCACTTT	CASRPSHELNSPLHF
TRBV6-1	TRBJ2-7	TRBD1	-	TGTGCCAGCAGTGAATCTTTTTGGACAGGAGACTACGAGCAGTACTTC	CASSESFWTGDYEQYF
TRBV30	TRBJ2-6	-	-	TGTGCCTGGAGCCCAGATGGGGCCAACGTCCTGACTTTC	CAWSPDGANVLTF
TRBV7-9	TRBJ1-1	-	-	TGTGCCAGCAGCGGGGGGTGGGGGAACACTGAAGCTTTCTTT	CASSGGWGNTEAFF
TRBV5-6	TRBJ2-1	-	-	TGTGCCAGCAGCATAATAATCGATGAGCAGTTCTTC	CASSIIIDEQFF
TRBV5-5	TRBJ2-1	-	-	TGTGCCAGCAGCTTGCTCTCAGGTTACAATGAGCAGTTCTTC	CASSLLSGYNEQFF
TRBV25-1	TRBJ1-1	-	-	TGTGCCAGCGCTGACAGTGGTTCGAACACTGAAGCTTTCTTT	CASADSGSNTEAFF
TRBV4-2	TRBJ2-5	TRBD2	-	TGTGCCAGCAGCCAAGGAAGTCGTGGGGCGGGGGGGCAAGAGACCCAGTACTTC	CASSQGSRGAGGQETQYF
TRBV4-1	TRBJ2-1	-	-	TGCGCCAGCAGCCAGGTATCGCCCAGGGTACTTTACAATGAGCAGTTCTTC	CASSQVSPRVLYNEQFF
TRBV7-9	TRBJ2-5	TRBD2	-	TGTGCCAGCAGCTTAGCGAGGCGTAGCGGGGGGGCCGGTGGAGAGACCCAGTACTTC	CASSLARRSGGAGGETQYF
TRBV2	TRBJ2-5	-	-	TGTGCCAGCAGTGAGAAGGAGACCCAGTACTTC	CASSEKETQYF
TRBV28	TRBJ1-1	-	-	TGTGCCAGCCGCCAGGCTGGTGAGATGAACACTGAAGCTTTCTTT	CASRQAGEMNTEAFF
TRBV2	TRBJ2-7	-	-	TGTGCCAGCAGCCTAGAAAACGAGCAGTACTTC	CASSLENEQYF
TRBV5-1	TRBJ1-1	-	-	TGCGCCAGCAGCCCAGACCAAAGTAACACTGAAGCTTTCTTT	CASSPDQSNTEAFF
TRBV18	TRBJ2-5	-	-	TGTGCCAGCTCGTCTCCGGGACTCCGCCAAGAGACCCAGTACTTC	CASSSPGLRQETQYF
TRBV18	TRBJ1-1	TRBD1	-	TGTGCCAGCTCTCCGGGACAGGGGGCCAGAACTGAAGCTTTCTTT	CASSPGQGARTEAFF
TRBV5-1	TRBJ1-6	TRBD1	-	TGCGCCAGCAGCGCTCGAGGACAGGGAATTTATTCACCCCTCCACTTT	CASSARGQGIYSPLHF
TRBV19	TRBJ2-1	TRBD2	-	TGTGCCAGTAGTGCGGGGACTAGCGGTTACAATGAGCAGTTCTTC	CASSAGTSGYNEQFF
TRBV19	TRBJ2-4	-	-	TGTGCCAGTAGTGTAGCCGGGACCCACAAAAACATTCAGTACTTC	CASSVAGTHKNIQYF
TRBV9	TRBJ1-1	-	-	TGTGCCAGCAGCGGAACCTCATTGAACACTGAAGCTTTCTTT	CASSGTSLNTEAFF
TRBV9	TRBJ2-3	-	medium-sized	TGTGCCAGCAGCGTAGGTATTACGGGGGGCATCACAGATACGCAGTATTTT	CASSVGITGGITDTQYF
TRBV14	TRBJ1-1	TRBD1	-	TGTGCCAGCAGTCGAGGACAGGGTAGCGTGTACACTGAAGCTTTCTTT	CASSRGQGSVYTEAFF
TRBV5-5	TRBJ2-1	-	-	TGTGCCAGCAGCTTGGAGCTAGCTGAGCAGTTCTTC	CASSLELAEQFF
TRBV9	TRBJ2-2	TRBD2	-	TGTGCCAGCAGCGAAAGACTAGCGGGGCACGGGGAGCTGTTTTTT	CASSERLAGHGELFF
TRBV19	TRBJ1-1	-	-	TGTGCCAGTAGTAGCGAGGTCCTGAACACTGAAGCTTTCTTT	CASSSEVLNTEAFF
TRBV5-8	TRBJ1-5	-	-	TGTGCCAGCATCGCAGGAGGTAGCAATCAGCCCCAGCATTTT	CASIAGGSNQPQHF
TRBV30	TRBJ1-2	-	-	TGTGCCTGGAGTTTGGAGCATGGCTACACCTTC	CAWSLEHGYTF
TRBV5-4	TRBJ1-2	-	-	TGTGCCAGCAGCTTGGGACATTTCAGGGTAGAAGGCTACACCTTC	CASSLGHFRVEGYTF
TRBV5-1	TRBJ2-3	-	-	TGCGCCAGCAGCTTGGGGGCCTTTACACAGGAAACGCAGTATTTT	CASSLGAFTQETQYF
TRBV5-6	TRBJ1-5	TRBD1	-	TGTGCCAGCAGCAACCGGGACAGGGGAGAGAATCAGCCCCAGCATTTT	CASSNRDRGENQPQHF